This TCR beta chain was recorded in a study of early T cells in non-severe SARS-CoV-2 infection. Findings of the study overall: Private and CD4 specificities were missed by VDJdb matching, skewed to anti-spike CD8.

CDR3 size: 14 residues. Germline trimming cut 3 bases from V and 2 bases from J; bases unmatched to any gene: 3. Germline values: CDR1 KGHSH, CDR2 LQKENI. This clonotype was seen at least ten times. Its antigen remains unidentified. Individual cDNA molecules were tagged with unique molecular identifiers. TCRdb re-analysed the 5' RACE reads in MiXCR, keeping a single row per CDR3 protein. The data hold approximately 37,000 distinct CDR3 sequences, with roughly 5% observed a single time. Sequencing input: whole blood. This clonotype originated in an adult who was a healthcare worker with PCR-confirmed SARS-CoV-2 infection or an uninfected control (not recorded which). This chain joins TRBV18 and TRBJ2-5; 7 nucleotides agree with TRBD2. The CDR3 loop is CASSPTSAQETQYF. The CDR3 nucleotides read TGTGCCAGCTCACCTACTAGCGCGCAAGAGACCCAGTACTTC.